This entry features one T cell receptor (beta chain) sequence. The antigen is not known. These data originate in a study of T cell repertoires in cytomegalovirus infection. Study-wide context: Signatures in public TCR beta sequences pointed to both CMV infection and matching HLA type. Study-level results: The study found HLA-C-restricted CMV-specific TCR beta clonotypes dominating the ex vivo response.

TCRdb redid the calling of the reads with MiXCR, one entry per CDR3 protein. This sample has hundreds of thousands of distinct CDR3 sequences, with 11% found just once. The CDR3 runs 17 residues. The V gene end was trimmed by 0 bases and the J gene end by 1 base; junction bases not matched to a gene: 8. The V gene's germline CDR1 is DFQATT and CDR2 SNEGSKA (reference sequence). Sequencing used PBMCs. This TCR was sampled from a human donor in good health (CMV status not recorded). Some clones in this sample may be carry-over from other donors' samples. This rearrangement joins TRBV20-1 to TRBJ1-5; TRBD1 matches at 8 bases. Here the CDR3 reads CSARDAGQAGSNQPQHF. CDR3 coding DNA: TGCAGTGCTAGAGATGCGGGACAGGCTGGGAGCAATCAGCCCCAGCATTTT.